These T cell receptor beta chains were read from a single sample in a study of OX40 agonist ivuxolimab in advanced cancers. Some clones are missing from TCRdb's copy, which holds only in-frame ones; the method was immunoSEQ multiplex PCR. The sample includes roughly 64,000 clones, approximately 80% of them seen just once. The material was CD4+ or CD8+ T cells sorted from blood, obtained in a trial of the OX40 agonist ivuxolimab. All receptors come from an adult with an advanced solid tumor such as melanoma, head and neck, liver or kidney cancer. Both conserved end residues are part of each CDR3. The order of the fields is CDR3 DNA, CDR3 protein, D gene, clone size, J gene, V gene. A D gene is named only where the DNA matches it firmly. Rows may omit the clone size; those that give it use once, few, many or a size class.

TGTGCCAGCAGTTACGACCCCGGACTAGCGGGAGAGACCCAGTACTTC	CASSYDPGLAGETQYF	TRBD2	-	TRBJ2-5	TRBV6-5
TGTGCCAGCAGTGATCCGGGACAGTCCTACAATGAGCAGTTCTTC	CASSDPGQSYNEQFF	TRBD1	-	TRBJ2-1	TRBV25-1
TGTGCCAGCAGTGAATATGACAGGGGGAATTCGAGATATGGCTACACCTTC	CASSEYDRGNSRYGYTF	TRBD1	-	TRBJ1-2	TRBV25-1
TGTGCCACCCGAAGGGCCCCGGCGGGAGAGGCTTTCTTT	CATRRAPAGEAFF	-	-	TRBJ1-1	TRBV11-3
TGTGCCAGCAGTTTATCTGGGCTCCTTAACTATGGCTACACCTTC	CASSLSGLLNYGYTF	-	-	TRBJ1-2	TRBV27
TGTGCCAGTAGTCCCGAGACAGGGGCTTCCTCTGGAAACACCATATATTTT	CASSPETGASSGNTIYF	TRBD1	-	TRBJ1-3	TRBV19
TGTGCCAGTAGTATAGGTGGACACCGAACGAACTATGGCTACACCTTC	CASSIGGHRTNYGYTF	-	-	TRBJ1-2	TRBV19
TGCGCCAGCAGCTCGGAGGCCAGGCGGGCCGGGGAGCTGTTTTTT	CASSSEARRAGELFF	-	few	TRBJ2-2	TRBV5-1
TGTGCCAGCAGCTTGGCGGGGACACCGCGTCGTGGCTACACCTTC	CASSLAGTPRRGYTF	-	-	TRBJ1-2	TRBV5-4
TGTGCCAGTAGCGACAGGGGGCGCATCCACGAGCAGTACTTC	CASSDRGRIHEQYF	TRBD1	-	TRBJ2-7	TRBV19